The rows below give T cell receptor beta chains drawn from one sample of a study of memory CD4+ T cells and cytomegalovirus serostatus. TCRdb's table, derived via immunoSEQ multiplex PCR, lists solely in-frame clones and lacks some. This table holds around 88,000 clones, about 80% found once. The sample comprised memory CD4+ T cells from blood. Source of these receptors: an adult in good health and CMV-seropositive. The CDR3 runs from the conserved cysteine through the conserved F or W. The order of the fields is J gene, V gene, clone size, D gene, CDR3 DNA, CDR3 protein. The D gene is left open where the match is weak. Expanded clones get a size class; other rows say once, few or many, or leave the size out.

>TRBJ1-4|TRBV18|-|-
TGTGCCAGCTCCCCATCTTTAGGACCTAATGAAAAACTGTTTTTT
CASSPSLGPNEKLFF
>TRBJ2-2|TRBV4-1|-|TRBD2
TGCGCCAGCAGCCGCTTCCAAGCGGGAGGGCCAGGGACCGGGGAGCTGTTTTTT
CASSRFQAGGPGTGELFF
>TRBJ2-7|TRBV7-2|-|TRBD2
TGTGCCAGCAGCTTGGTAGCGGGAAGGGGCACCGAGCAGTACTTC
CASSLVAGRGTEQYF
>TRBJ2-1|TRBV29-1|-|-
TGCAGCGTTCTTCTAGCAGGAGGGATAAACAATGAGCAGTTCTTC
CSVLLAGGINNEQFF
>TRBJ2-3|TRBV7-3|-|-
TGTGCCAGCAGCTTAAAGTGGGCAGATACGCAGTATTTT
CASSLKWADTQYF
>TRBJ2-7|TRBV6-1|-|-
TGTGCCAGCAGGCCACTCTTGGGGTCCTACGAGCAGTACTTC
CASRPLLGSYEQYF
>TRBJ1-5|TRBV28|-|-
TGTGCCAGCAGTTTATTTTTGGGGGGCCTGCAGCCCCAGCATTTT
CASSLFLGGLQPQHF
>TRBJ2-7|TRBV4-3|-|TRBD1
TGCGCCAGCAGCCAAGATTTCACAGGGGGCTCCTACGAGCAGTACTTC
CASSQDFTGGSYEQYF
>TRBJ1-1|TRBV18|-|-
TGTGCCAGCTCACGCGCTGAATGGGGGCCCGGAGCTTTCTTT
CASSRAEWGPGAFF
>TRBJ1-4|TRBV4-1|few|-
TGCGCCAGCAGCCAAGATTTTAGGGCAGGACATCTCGAAAAACTGTTTTTT
CASSQDFRAGHLEKLFF
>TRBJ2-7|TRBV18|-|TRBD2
TGTGCCAGCTCCCCGGGGGGGGCGGCTAGCGGGAGACACGAGCAGTACTTC
CASSPGGAASGRHEQYF
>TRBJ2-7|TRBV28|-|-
TGTGCCAGCAGTTTATCACAGGGCTACGAGCAGTACTTC
CASSLSQGYEQYF
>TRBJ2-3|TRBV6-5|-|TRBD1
TGTGCCAGCAGTAAGGACAGGGGAGCGGATACGCAGTATTTT
CASSKDRGADTQYF
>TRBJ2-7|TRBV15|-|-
TGTGCCACCAGCAGAGGGGGGGACTCCCTAGGGCAGTACTTC
CATSRGGDSLGQYF
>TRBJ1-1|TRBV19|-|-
TGTGCCAGTAGACTGACACTGAACACTGAAGCTTTCTTT
CASRLTLNTEAFF
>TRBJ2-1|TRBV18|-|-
TGTGCCAGCTCACCACTGAGCGGACGCTACAATGAGCAGTTCTTC
CASSPLSGRYNEQFF
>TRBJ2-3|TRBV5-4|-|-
TGTGCCAGCAGCTTGCTGGGATCTAGCACAGATACGCAGTATTTT
CASSLLGSSTDTQYF
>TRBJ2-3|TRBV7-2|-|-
TGTGCCAGCACCCAGTGGGCCAGGTACACAGATACGCAGTATTTT
CASTQWARYTDTQYF
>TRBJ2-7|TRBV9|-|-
TGTGCCAGCAGCGCTGCCCCGACAGGCTACGAGCAGTACTTC
CASSAAPTGYEQYF
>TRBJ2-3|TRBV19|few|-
TGTGCCAGTAGCGAAACGGGCGGGTTCACAGATACGCAGTATTTT
CASSETGGFTDTQYF
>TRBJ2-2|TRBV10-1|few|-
TGCGCCAGCAGAAACGGACAGCACACCGGGGAGCTGTTTTTT
CASRNGQHTGELFF
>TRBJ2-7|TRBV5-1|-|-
TGCGCCAGCAGCTCTGCACCTCCGGGCCGTGCTTACGAGCAGTACTTC
CASSSAPPGRAYEQYF
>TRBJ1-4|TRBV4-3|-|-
TGCGCCAGCAGCCAAGATAGGGCTGTTAATGAAAAACTGTTTTTT
CASSQDRAVNEKLFF
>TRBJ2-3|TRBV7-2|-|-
TGTGCCAGCAGGATGGGCGGGCGGGCAGATACGCAGTATTTT
CASRMGGRADTQYF
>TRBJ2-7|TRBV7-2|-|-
TGTGCCAGCAGCCGCGAACAGGTTACCGCCTACGAGCAGTACTTC
CASSREQVTAYEQYF
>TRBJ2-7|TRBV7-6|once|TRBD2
TGTGCCAGCAGCTTAGCGCCTAGCGGGATGGGATCCTACGAGCAGTACTTC
CASSLAPSGMGSYEQYF
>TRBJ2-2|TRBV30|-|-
TGTGCCTGGTCTAGACACACCGGGGAGCTGTTTTTT
CAWSRHTGELFF
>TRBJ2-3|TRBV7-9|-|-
TGTGCCAGCAGCTTCGGGAGTCAGGGGGTAACAGATACGCAGTATTTT
CASSFGSQGVTDTQYF
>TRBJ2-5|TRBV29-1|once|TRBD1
TGCAGCGCCCGCGAGGGACAGGGGTCACAAGAGACCCAGTACTTC
CSAREGQGSQETQYF
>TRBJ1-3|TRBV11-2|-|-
TGTGCCAGCAGCCCCGAATTGGATGGCTTTTCGAGATATTTT
CASSPELDGFSRYF
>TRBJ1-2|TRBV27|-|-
TGTGCCAGCAGCTCAGTGGGACCCTATGGCTACACCTTC
CASSSVGPYGYTF
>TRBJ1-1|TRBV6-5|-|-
TGTGCCAGCACCACCGGACGGGAAGCTTTCTTT
CASTTGREAFF
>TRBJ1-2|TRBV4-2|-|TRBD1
TGTGCCAGCAGCCAAGGGACCGGGACAGGGATTAACTATGGCTACACCTTC
CASSQGTGTGINYGYTF
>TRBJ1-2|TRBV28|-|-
TGTGCCAGCAGTTTGGGGGATTTAGCCTATGGCTACACCTTC
CASSLGDLAYGYTF
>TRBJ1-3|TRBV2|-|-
TGTGCCATGAGACAGGATGGAGGGACTGGAAACACCATATATTTT
CAMRQDGGTGNTIYF
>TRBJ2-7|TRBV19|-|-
TGTGCCAGTAGTACTCGACTGTTAGGGGCCTACGAGCAGTACTTC
CASSTRLLGAYEQYF
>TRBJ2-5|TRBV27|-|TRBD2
TGTGCCAGCAATCCAAGGTTTAGCGGGAGTGGGACAGAGACCCAGTACTTC
CASNPRFSGSGTETQYF
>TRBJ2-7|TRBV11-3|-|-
TGTGCCAGCAGCCCTTCCGGGACACTCTACGAGCAGTACTTC
CASSPSGTLYEQYF
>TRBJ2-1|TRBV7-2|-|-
TGTGCCAGCAGCTTTATCCGGGTAAGCTCCTACAATGAGCAGTTCTTC
CASSFIRVSSYNEQFF
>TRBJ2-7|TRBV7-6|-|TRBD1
TGTGCCAGCAGCTCGGGACAGGGAGCGCGGGAGCAGTACTTC
CASSSGQGAREQYF
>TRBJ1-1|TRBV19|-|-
TGTGCCAGTAGTCCGGGGACCAAAAACACTGAAGCTTTCTTT
CASSPGTKNTEAFF